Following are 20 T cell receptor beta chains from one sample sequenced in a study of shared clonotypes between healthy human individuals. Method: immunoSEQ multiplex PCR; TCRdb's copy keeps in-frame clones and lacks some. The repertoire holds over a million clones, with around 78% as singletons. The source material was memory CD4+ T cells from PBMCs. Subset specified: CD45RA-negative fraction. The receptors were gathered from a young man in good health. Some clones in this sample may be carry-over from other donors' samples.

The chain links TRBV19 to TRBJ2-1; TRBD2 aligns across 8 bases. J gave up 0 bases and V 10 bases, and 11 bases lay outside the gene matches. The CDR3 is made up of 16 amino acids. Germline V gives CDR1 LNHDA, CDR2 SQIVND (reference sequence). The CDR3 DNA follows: TGTGCCACCGGGGCGGGAGGCTGGAGCTCCTACAATGAGCAGTTCTTC. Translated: CATGAGGWSSYNEQFF.

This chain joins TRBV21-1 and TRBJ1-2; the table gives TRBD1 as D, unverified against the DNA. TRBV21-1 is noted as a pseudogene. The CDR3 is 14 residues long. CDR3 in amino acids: CASSTKTGVDGYTF. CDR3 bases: TGTGCCAGCAGCACCAAGACAGGGGTGGATGGCTACACCTTC.

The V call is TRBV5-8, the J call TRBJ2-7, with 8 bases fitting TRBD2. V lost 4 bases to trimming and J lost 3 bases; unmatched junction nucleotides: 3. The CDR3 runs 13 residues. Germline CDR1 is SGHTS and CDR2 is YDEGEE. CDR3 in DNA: TGTGCCAGCAGCCGGACTAGCAGCTACGAGCAGTACTTC. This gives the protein CASSRTSSYEQYF.

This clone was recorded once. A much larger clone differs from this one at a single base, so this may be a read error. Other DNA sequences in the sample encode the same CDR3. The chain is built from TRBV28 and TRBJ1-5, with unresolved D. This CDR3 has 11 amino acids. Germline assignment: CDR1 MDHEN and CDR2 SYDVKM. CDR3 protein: CASSSFQPQHF. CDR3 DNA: TGTGCCAGCAGCTCTTTTCAGCCCCAGCACTTT.

This chain's CDR3 is CASSANRVGITEAFF. CDR3 DNA: TGTGCCAGCAGTGCTAACAGGGTCGGCATAACTGAAGCTTTCTTT. V usage is TRBV6-1 and J usage is TRBJ1-1, with D maybe TRBD1 (6 bases). Germline V lookup: CDR1 MNHNS, CDR2 SASEGT. The CDR3 consists of 15 residues. Trimming pared 4 bases from V and 5 bases from J, leaving 17 bases between.

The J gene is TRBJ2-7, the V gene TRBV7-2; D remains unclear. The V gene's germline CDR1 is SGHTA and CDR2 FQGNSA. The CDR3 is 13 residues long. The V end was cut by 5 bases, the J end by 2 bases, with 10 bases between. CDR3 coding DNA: TGTGCCAGCAGCCCGAGTCCAACCTACGAGCAGTACTTC. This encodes CASSPSPTYEQYF.

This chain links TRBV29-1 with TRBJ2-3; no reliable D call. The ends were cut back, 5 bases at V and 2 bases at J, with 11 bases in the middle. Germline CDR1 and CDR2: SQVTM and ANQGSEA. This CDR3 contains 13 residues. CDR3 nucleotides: TGCAGCGTTATCCCCCAAGACACAGATACGCAGTATTTT. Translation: CSVIPQDTDTQYF.

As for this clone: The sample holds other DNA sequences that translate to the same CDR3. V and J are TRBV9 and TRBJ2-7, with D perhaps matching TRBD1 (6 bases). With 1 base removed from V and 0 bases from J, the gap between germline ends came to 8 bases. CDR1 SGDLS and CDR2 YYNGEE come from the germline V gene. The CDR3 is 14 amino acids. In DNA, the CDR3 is TGTGCCAGCAGCGTAACAGGGAACTCCTACGAGCAGTACTTC. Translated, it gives CASSVTGNSYEQYF.

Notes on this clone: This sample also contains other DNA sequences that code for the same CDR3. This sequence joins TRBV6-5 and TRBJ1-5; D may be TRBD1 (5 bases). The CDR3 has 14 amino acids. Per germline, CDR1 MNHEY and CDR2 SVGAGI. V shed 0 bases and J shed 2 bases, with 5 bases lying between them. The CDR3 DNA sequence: TGTGCCAGCAGTTACTCAGGGGGCAATCAGCCCCAGCATTTT. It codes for CASSYSGGNQPQHF.

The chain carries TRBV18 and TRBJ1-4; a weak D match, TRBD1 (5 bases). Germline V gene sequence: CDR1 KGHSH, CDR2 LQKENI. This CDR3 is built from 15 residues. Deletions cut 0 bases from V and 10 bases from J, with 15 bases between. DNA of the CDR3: TGTGCCAGCTCACCACCGTCGGAACTGGGGGGAAAACTGTTTTTT. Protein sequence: CASSPPSELGGKLFF.

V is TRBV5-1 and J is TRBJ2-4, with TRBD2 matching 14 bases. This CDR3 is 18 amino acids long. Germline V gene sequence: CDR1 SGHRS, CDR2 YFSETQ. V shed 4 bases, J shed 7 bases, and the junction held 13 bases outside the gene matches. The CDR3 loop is CASSLTYGTSGRGNIQYF. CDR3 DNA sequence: TGCGCCAGCAGCCTTACCTATGGGACTAGCGGGAGAGGGAACATTCAGTACTTC.

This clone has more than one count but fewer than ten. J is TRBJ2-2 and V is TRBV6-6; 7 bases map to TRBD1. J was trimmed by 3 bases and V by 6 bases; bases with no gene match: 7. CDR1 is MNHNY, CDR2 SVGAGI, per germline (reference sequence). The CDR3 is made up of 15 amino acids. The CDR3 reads CASSRRGRDTGELFF. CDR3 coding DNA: TGTGCCAGCAGCCGTAGGGGGCGGGACACCGGGGAGCTGTTTTTT.

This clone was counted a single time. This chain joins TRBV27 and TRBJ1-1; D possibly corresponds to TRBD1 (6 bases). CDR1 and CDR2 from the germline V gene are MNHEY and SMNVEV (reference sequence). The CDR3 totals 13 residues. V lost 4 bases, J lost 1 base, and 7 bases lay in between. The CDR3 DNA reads TGTGCCAGCAGTTGGGGGGCGAACACTGAAGCTTTCTTT. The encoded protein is CASSWGANTEAFF.

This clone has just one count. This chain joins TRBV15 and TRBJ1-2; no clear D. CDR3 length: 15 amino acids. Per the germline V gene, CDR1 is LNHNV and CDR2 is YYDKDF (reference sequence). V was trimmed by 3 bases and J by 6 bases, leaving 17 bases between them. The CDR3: CATSRAPSPTDGYTF. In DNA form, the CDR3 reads TGTGCCACCAGCAGGGCCCCCTCTCCGACTGATGGCTACACCTTC. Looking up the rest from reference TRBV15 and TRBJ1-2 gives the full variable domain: DAMVIQNPRYQVTQFGKPVTLSCSQTLNHNVMYWYQQKSSQAPKLLFHYYDKDFNNEADTPDNFQSRRPNTSFCFLDIRSPGLGDTAMYLCATSRAPSPTDGYTFGSGTRLTVV.

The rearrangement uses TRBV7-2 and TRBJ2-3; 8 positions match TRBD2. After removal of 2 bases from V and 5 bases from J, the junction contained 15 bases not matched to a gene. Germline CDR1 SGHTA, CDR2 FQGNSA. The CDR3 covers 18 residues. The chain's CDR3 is CASSLLWSGGRPRDTQYF. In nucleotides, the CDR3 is TGTGCCAGCAGCTTATTATGGAGCGGCGGGAGGCCGAGAGATACGCAGTATTTT.

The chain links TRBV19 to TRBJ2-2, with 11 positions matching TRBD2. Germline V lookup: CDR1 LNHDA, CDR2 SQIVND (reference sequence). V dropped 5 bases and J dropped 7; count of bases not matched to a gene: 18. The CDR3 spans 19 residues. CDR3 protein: CASSPTRLAGYPGDGELFF. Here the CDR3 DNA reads TGTGCCAGTAGTCCCACACGACTAGCGGGATATCCAGGTGACGGGGAGCTGTTTTTT. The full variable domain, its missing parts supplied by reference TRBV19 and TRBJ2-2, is DGGITQSPKYLFRKEGQNVTLSCEQNLNHDAMYWYRQDPGQGLRLIYYSQIVNDFQKGDIAEGYSVSREKKESFPLTVTSAQKNPTAFYLCASSPTRLAGYPGDGELFFGEGSRLTVL.

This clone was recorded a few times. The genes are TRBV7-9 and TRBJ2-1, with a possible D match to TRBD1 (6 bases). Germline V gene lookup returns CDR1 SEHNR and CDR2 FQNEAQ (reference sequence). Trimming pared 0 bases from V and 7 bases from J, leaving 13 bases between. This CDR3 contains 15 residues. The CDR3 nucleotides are TGTGCCAGCAGCTTAGCAGGGGGAATGAGAAATGAGCAGTTCTTC. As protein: CASSLAGGMRNEQFF.

Here the CDR3 reads CASSTGRGDTQYF. CDR3 DNA sequence: TGTGCCAGTAGTACAGGGAGAGGAGATACGCAGTATTTT. V is TRBV19 and J is TRBJ2-3; D may correspond to TRBD1 or TRBD2 (5 bases each). Deletions cut 4 bases from V and 5 bases from J, with 10 bases between. CDR3 length: 13 residues. CDR1 and CDR2 from the germline V gene are LNHDA and SQIVND (reference sequence).

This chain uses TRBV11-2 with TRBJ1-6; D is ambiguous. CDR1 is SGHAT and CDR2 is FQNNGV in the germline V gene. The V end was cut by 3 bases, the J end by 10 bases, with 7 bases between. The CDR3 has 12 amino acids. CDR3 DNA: TGTGCCAGCAGCTTCCCCGGGTCACCCCTCCACTTT. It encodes CASSFPGSPLHF.

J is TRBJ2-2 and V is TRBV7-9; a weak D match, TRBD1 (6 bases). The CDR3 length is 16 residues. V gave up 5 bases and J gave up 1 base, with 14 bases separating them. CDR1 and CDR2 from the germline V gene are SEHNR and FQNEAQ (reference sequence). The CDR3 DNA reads TGTGCCAGCAGCCCTTCGAGGGGGATGAACACCGGGGAGCTGTTTTTT. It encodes CASSPSRGMNTGELFF.